This T cell receptor (beta chain) was retrieved from a study of Graves' ophthalmopathy and Graves' hyperthyroidism. Study-wide context: At the time of initial diagnosis and before any treatment, peripheral blood was collected. The study, taken as a whole, reports: Blood was where most expanded thyroid clonotypes above 0.001 frequency also turned up. In predicting ophthalmopathy progression, the model reached roughly 69% sensitivity and 72.22% specificity. Separation of ophthalmopathy from stable hyperthyroidism was achieved by a 13-signature model, at 85% to 90% sensitivity and about 81% specificity.

TCR beta CDR3 regions were amplified from RNA transcripts. First-round RT-PCR employed HTBI primers, with a second-round multiplex PCR after it. TCRdb redid the calling of the multiplex PCR reads with MiXCR, one entry per CDR3 protein. Among 40,000 to 50,000 distinct CDR3 sequences listed, approximately 52% were seen once. Points on this clonotype: What it binds is not known.

Sequenced sample: peripheral blood. This sequence originates from an adult man with Graves' ophthalmopathy.

CDR3 nucleotides: TGTGCCAGCAGCGTAACCGGGGATGGCTACACCTTC. Translating it yields CASSVTGDGYTF. The rearrangement links TRBV9 to TRBJ1-2, with D hard to call. This CDR3 region has 12 residues. Germline CDR1 is SGDLS and CDR2 is YYNGEE. Trimming shortened V by 1 base and J by 6 bases, and 7 bases separated the two germline ends.